This TCR beta chain is from a study of long-term antiretroviral therapy in people with HIV. Researchers ran immunoSEQ v3.0 at survey level. TCRdb keeps only in-frame clones here, not all; method: immunoSEQ multiplex PCR. The table includes some 30,000 clones, almost 95% detected once. CDR1 and CDR2 (germline): MNHEY, SMNVEV (reference sequence). V was shortened by 5 bases and J by 0 bases, with 16 bases between the two germline ends. The CDR3 is 16 residues long. The sample was unsorted PBMCs, taken more than 7.3 years after starting antiretroviral therapy. This clonotype was sampled from a man aged 45-65 years with HIV. V usage is TRBV27 and J usage is TRBJ1-1; D is perhaps TRBD1 (5 bases). CDR3 sequence reads: CASSLSTVTMNTEAFF. The CDR3 nucleotides are TGTGCCAGCAGTCTCTCGACAGTCACGATGAACACTGAAGCTTTCTTT.